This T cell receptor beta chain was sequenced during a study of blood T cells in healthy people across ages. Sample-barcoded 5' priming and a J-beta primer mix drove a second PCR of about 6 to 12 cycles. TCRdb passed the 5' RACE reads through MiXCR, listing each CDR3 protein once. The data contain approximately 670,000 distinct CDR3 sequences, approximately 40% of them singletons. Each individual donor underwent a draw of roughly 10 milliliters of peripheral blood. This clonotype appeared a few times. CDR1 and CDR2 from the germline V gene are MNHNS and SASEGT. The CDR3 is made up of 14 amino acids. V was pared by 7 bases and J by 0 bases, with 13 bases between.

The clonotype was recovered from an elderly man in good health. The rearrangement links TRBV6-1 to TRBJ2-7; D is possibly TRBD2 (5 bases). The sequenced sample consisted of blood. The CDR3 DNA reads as TGTGCCAGCAAACAAGAACGGGACTCCTACGAGCAGTACTTC. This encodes CASKQERDSYEQYF.